A selection of T cell receptor beta chains follows, all from one sample in a study of regulatory T cells in long-lasting Graves disease. TCRdb re-derived calls from the multiplex PCR reads in MiXCR, one entry per CDR3 protein. The data hold a few hundred thousand distinct CDR3 sequences, with 20% to 25% observed a single time. The sample consisted of peripheral blood mononuclear cells (PBMCs), taken when the disease was refractory, from a patient treated with antithyroid drugs. Every receptor here comes from a female donor with Graves disease. Both conserved end residues are part of each CDR3. Each record gives: clone size, CDR3 length, V gene, D gene, J gene, CDR3 protein, CDR3 DNA. D genes are given only for firm matches. Not all rows give a size; the values are once, few, many and, for expanded clones, a class.

clone size: many; CDR3 length: 14; V gene: TRBV5-1; D gene: .; J gene: TRBJ1-1; CDR3 protein: CASSLQGWNTEAFF; CDR3 DNA: TGTGCCAGCAGTTTACAGGGCTGGAACACTGAAGCTTTCTTT
clone size: .; CDR3 length: 12; V gene: TRBV3-1; D gene: .; J gene: TRBJ2-5; CDR3 protein: CASSQDSWSQYF; CDR3 DNA: TGTGCCAGCAGCCAAGACTCATGGAGTCAGTACTTC
clone size: few; CDR3 length: 16; V gene: TRBV9; D gene: .; J gene: TRBJ1-1; CDR3 protein: CASSVDQGGWNTEAFF; CDR3 DNA: TGTGCCAGCAGCGTAGATCAGGGAGGATGGAACACTGAAGCTTTCTTT
clone size: .; CDR3 length: 18; V gene: TRBV20-1; D gene: .; J gene: TRBJ2-1; CDR3 protein: CSARDYSPGQAGYNEQFF; CDR3 DNA: TGCAGTGCTAGAGATTATTCCCCCGGTCAAGCGGGCTACAATGAGCAGTTCTTC
clone size: few; CDR3 length: 14; V gene: TRBV2; D gene: TRBD2; J gene: TRBJ2-3; CDR3 protein: CASSFAGGLYTQYF; CDR3 DNA: TGTGCCAGCAGCTTCGCGGGAGGACTCTATACGCAGTATTTT
clone size: few; CDR3 length: 15; V gene: TRBV3-1; D gene: .; J gene: TRBJ2-7; CDR3 protein: CASSLKTGGQSEQYF; CDR3 DNA: TGTGCCAGCAGCCTGAAGACAGGTGGCCAGAGCGAGCAGTACTTC
clone size: many; CDR3 length: 14; V gene: TRBV2; D gene: TRBD1; J gene: TRBJ2-7; CDR3 protein: CASSPWTGAYEQYF; CDR3 DNA: TGTGCCAGCAGTCCATGGACAGGGGCCTACGAGCAGTACTTC
clone size: few; CDR3 length: 16; V gene: TRBV24-1; D gene: TRBD1; J gene: TRBJ2-4; CDR3 protein: CATSPGGFSAKNIQYF; CDR3 DNA: TGTGCCACCAGTCCAGGGGGCTTCTCGGCCAAAAACATTCAGTACTTC
clone size: many; CDR3 length: 14; V gene: TRBV5-1; D gene: .; J gene: TRBJ1-1; CDR3 protein: CASSTRGGKAEAFF; CDR3 DNA: TGCGCCAGCAGCACCAGAGGGGGGAAGGCTGAAGCTTTCTTT
clone size: .; CDR3 length: 13; V gene: TRBV28; D gene: TRBD1; J gene: TRBJ1-2; CDR3 protein: CASSSDRGWGYTF; CDR3 DNA: TGTGCCAGCAGTTCGGACAGGGGATGGGGCTACACCTTC
clone size: .; CDR3 length: 14; V gene: TRBV7-9; D gene: TRBD1; J gene: TRBJ1-1; CDR3 protein: CASSLGDRRVLAFF; CDR3 DNA: TGTGCCAGCAGCTTAGGGGACAGAAGGGTCTTAGCTTTCTTT
clone size: few; CDR3 length: 14; V gene: TRBV2; D gene: .; J gene: TRBJ2-2; CDR3 protein: CATRGTANTGELFF; CDR3 DNA: TGTGCCACCAGAGGGACGGCAAACACCGGGGAGCTGTTTTTT
clone size: many; CDR3 length: 13; V gene: TRBV2; D gene: .; J gene: TRBJ1-5; CDR3 protein: CASSDDSGQPQHF; CDR3 DNA: TGTGCCAGCAGTGATGATAGCGGTCAGCCCCAGCATTTT
clone size: .; CDR3 length: 13; V gene: TRBV29-1; D gene: .; J gene: TRBJ2-7; CDR3 protein: CSVVDRSSYEQYF; CDR3 DNA: TGCAGCGTTGTCGACAGAAGCTCCTACGAGCAGTACTTC
clone size: many; CDR3 length: 14; V gene: TRBV28; D gene: TRBD2; J gene: TRBJ2-7; CDR3 protein: CASSSTSGGNYWYF; CDR3 DNA: TGTGCCAGCAGTTCAACTAGCGGGGGAAATTATTGGTACTTC
clone size: many; CDR3 length: 15; V gene: TRBV28; D gene: TRBD1; J gene: TRBJ1-2; CDR3 protein: CASISQGQGNYGYTF; CDR3 DNA: TGTGCCAGCATAAGCCAGGGACAGGGGAACTATGGCTACACCTTC
clone size: few; CDR3 length: 16; V gene: TRBV7-2; D gene: .; J gene: TRBJ1-1; CDR3 protein: CASSLNPEGPRTEAFF; CDR3 DNA: TGTGCCAGCAGCTTAAATCCTGAAGGCCCTCGGACTGAAGCTTTCTTT
clone size: .; CDR3 length: 18; V gene: TRBV28; D gene: TRBD1; J gene: TRBJ1-6; CDR3 protein: CASNLIMGSGTEYSPLHF; CDR3 DNA: TGTGCCAGCAATCTTATTATGGGCTCCGGGACAGAATATTCACCCCTCCACTTT
clone size: .; CDR3 length: 16; V gene: TRBV18; D gene: TRBD1; J gene: TRBJ1-1; CDR3 protein: CASSPGTGNMNTEAFF; CDR3 DNA: TGTGCCAGCTCACCAGGGACAGGGAACATGAACACTGAAGCTTTCTTT
clone size: few; CDR3 length: 14; V gene: TRBV7-8; D gene: .; J gene: TRBJ1-1; CDR3 protein: CASSHRGRNTEAFF; CDR3 DNA: TGTGCCAGCAGCCATCGAGGGCGGAACACTGAAGCTTTCTTT
clone size: .; CDR3 length: 15; V gene: TRBV18; D gene: TRBD1; J gene: TRBJ1-1; CDR3 protein: CASSPQQGGNTEAFF; CDR3 DNA: TGTGCCAGCTCACCACAACAGGGGGGTAACACTGAAGCTTTCTTT
clone size: .; CDR3 length: 14; V gene: TRBV13; D gene: .; J gene: TRBJ2-7; CDR3 protein: CASSFTGAYYEQYF; CDR3 DNA: TGTGCCAGCAGCTTCACCGGGGCGTACTACGAGCAGTACTTC
clone size: .; CDR3 length: 15; V gene: TRBV5-1; D gene: .; J gene: TRBJ2-4; CDR3 protein: CASSLVSLAKNIQYF; CDR3 DNA: TGCGCCAGCAGCTTGGTGTCTTTAGCCAAAAACATTCAGTACTTC
clone size: .; CDR3 length: 16; V gene: TRBV12-3/TRBV12-4; D gene: TRBD1; J gene: TRBJ1-1; CDR3 protein: CASSLGQGVRNTEAFF; CDR3 DNA: TGTGCCAGCAGTTTAGGACAGGGGGTCCGTAACACTGAAGCTTTCTTT
clone size: .; CDR3 length: 16; V gene: TRBV30; D gene: .; J gene: TRBJ1-6; CDR3 protein: CAWSVSMGSYNSPLHF; CDR3 DNA: TGTGCCTGGAGTGTATCGATGGGCTCCTATAATTCACCCCTCCACTTT
clone size: few; CDR3 length: 14; V gene: TRBV19; D gene: TRBD1; J gene: TRBJ2-7; CDR3 protein: CASSSETGGSGQYF; CDR3 DNA: TGTGCCAGTAGTTCCGAGACAGGGGGATCCGGGCAGTACTTC
clone size: .; CDR3 length: 17; V gene: TRBV6-1; D gene: TRBD1; J gene: TRBJ2-2; CDR3 protein: CASSKIRTGYNTGELFF; CDR3 DNA: TGTGCCAGCAGCAAGATTCGGACAGGGTACAACACCGGGGAGCTGTTTTTT
clone size: .; CDR3 length: 14; V gene: TRBV7-2; D gene: .; J gene: TRBJ1-1; CDR3 protein: CASSLEWDKSVAFF; CDR3 DNA: TGTGCCAGCAGCTTAGAGTGGGACAAATCGGTGGCTTTCTTT
clone size: .; CDR3 length: 16; V gene: TRBV27; D gene: .; J gene: TRBJ1-5; CDR3 protein: CASSLDAQGSNQPQHF; CDR3 DNA: TGTGCCAGCAGTTTAGATGCCCAGGGTAGCAATCAGCCCCAGCATTTT
clone size: many; CDR3 length: 13; V gene: TRBV27; D gene: .; J gene: TRBJ2-7; CDR3 protein: CASSRTTGREQYF; CDR3 DNA: TGTGCCAGCAGCCGCACTACAGGGAGGGAGCAGTACTTC
clone size: .; CDR3 length: 11; V gene: TRBV20-1; D gene: TRBD1; J gene: TRBJ2-7; CDR3 protein: CSAREGGQGAF; CDR3 DNA: TGCAGTGCTAGAGAAGGGGGACAGGGAGCCTTC
clone size: few; CDR3 length: 16; V gene: TRBV5-1; D gene: .; J gene: TRBJ2-7; CDR3 protein: CASSLTVGGVSYEQYF; CDR3 DNA: TGCGCCAGCAGCTTGACGGTCGGGGGAGTCAGCTACGAGCAGTACTTC
clone size: few; CDR3 length: 13; V gene: TRBV4-1; D gene: .; J gene: TRBJ1-1; CDR3 protein: CASSRSENTEAFF; CDR3 DNA: TGCGCCAGCAGCCGGTCGGAGAACACTGAAGCTTTCTTT
clone size: many; CDR3 length: 11; V gene: TRBV28; D gene: .; J gene: TRBJ1-5; CDR3 protein: CASSFAWAQHF; CDR3 DNA: TGTGCCAGCAGTTTTGCCTGGGCCCAGCATTTT
clone size: .; CDR3 length: 14; V gene: TRBV2; D gene: TRBD1; J gene: TRBJ1-1; CDR3 protein: CASSSGTGRERAFF; CDR3 DNA: TGTGCCAGCAGCTCCGGGACAGGGAGAGAGCGGGCTTTCTTT
clone size: .; CDR3 length: 13; V gene: TRBV20-1; D gene: .; J gene: TRBJ1-2; CDR3 protein: CSAHLWGSEGYTF; CDR3 DNA: TGCAGTGCTCATCTGTGGGGGTCTGAAGGCTACACCTTC
clone size: .; CDR3 length: 15; V gene: TRBV2; D gene: TRBD1; J gene: TRBJ1-2; CDR3 protein: CASKGTGGSNYGYTF; CDR3 DNA: TGTGCCAGCAAGGGGACAGGGGGTTCTAACTATGGCTACACCTTC
clone size: many; CDR3 length: 12; V gene: TRBV12-3/TRBV12-4; D gene: .; J gene: TRBJ1-1; CDR3 protein: CASSLHGREAFF; CDR3 DNA: TGTGCCAGCAGTTTACATGGCAGGGAAGCTTTCTTT
clone size: many; CDR3 length: 12; V gene: TRBV7-2; D gene: .; J gene: TRBJ1-1; CDR3 protein: CASSLVSTEAFF; CDR3 DNA: TGTGCCAGCAGCTTAGTCTCCACTGAAGCTTTCTTT
clone size: few; CDR3 length: 13; V gene: TRBV28; D gene: TRBD2; J gene: TRBJ2-7; CDR3 protein: CASRRTSLSEQYF; CDR3 DNA: TGTGCCAGCAGGCGGACTAGTCTCTCCGAGCAGTACTTC
clone size: .; CDR3 length: 15; V gene: TRBV3-1; D gene: .; J gene: TRBJ2-3; CDR3 protein: CASSPSRASTDTQYF; CDR3 DNA: TGTGCCAGCAGCCCTAGCAGGGCGAGCACAGATACGCAGTATTTT
clone size: many; CDR3 length: 15; V gene: TRBV20-1; D gene: TRBD2; J gene: TRBJ2-5; CDR3 protein: CSAVGGSGIGETQYF; CDR3 DNA: TGCAGTGCTGTGGGGGGTAGCGGGATCGGGGAGACCCAGTACTTC
clone size: many; CDR3 length: 18; V gene: TRBV28; D gene: .; J gene: TRBJ1-2; CDR3 protein: CASSSPTYPNTFNYGYTF; CDR3 DNA: TGTGCCAGCAGTTCGCCGACATATCCCAACACCTTTAACTATGGCTACACCTTC
clone size: few; CDR3 length: 14; V gene: TRBV5-1; D gene: .; J gene: TRBJ2-7; CDR3 protein: CASSLGRLMYEQYF; CDR3 DNA: TGCGCCAGCAGCTTAGGCAGATTGATGTACGAGCAGTACTTC
clone size: .; CDR3 length: 14; V gene: TRBV29-1; D gene: TRBD1; J gene: TRBJ2-7; CDR3 protein: CSVEAGDSGYEQYF; CDR3 DNA: TGCAGCGTCGAAGCCGGGGACAGTGGGTACGAGCAGTACTTC
clone size: few; CDR3 length: 14; V gene: TRBV5-1; D gene: .; J gene: TRBJ2-7; CDR3 protein: CASSLGGILYEQYF; CDR3 DNA: TGCGCCAGCAGCTTGGGCGGGATTCTCTACGAGCAGTACTTC
clone size: many; CDR3 length: 15; V gene: TRBV28; D gene: TRBD1; J gene: TRBJ2-5; CDR3 protein: CASSPSGQGARTQYF; CDR3 DNA: TGTGCCAGCAGTCCCTCGGGACAGGGGGCCCGGACCCAGTACTTC
clone size: .; CDR3 length: 12; V gene: TRBV19; D gene: TRBD1; J gene: TRBJ2-2; CDR3 protein: CASADRTGELFF; CDR3 DNA: TGTGCCAGTGCGGACAGGACCGGGGAGCTGTTTTTT
clone size: few; CDR3 length: 13; V gene: TRBV6-2/TRBV6-3; D gene: .; J gene: TRBJ2-3; CDR3 protein: CATRGANTDTQYF; CDR3 DNA: TGTGCCACCCGCGGGGCAAACACAGATACGCAGTATTTT
clone size: few; CDR3 length: 16; V gene: TRBV10-3; D gene: TRBD2; J gene: TRBJ2-7; CDR3 protein: CAISDMASGSSYEQYF; CDR3 DNA: TGTGCCATCAGTGACATGGCTAGCGGGAGCTCCTACGAGCAGTACTTC
clone size: .; CDR3 length: 16; V gene: TRBV19; D gene: .; J gene: TRBJ1-5; CDR3 protein: CASSIDPGQNNQPQHF; CDR3 DNA: TGTGCCAGTAGTATAGACCCGGGACAAAACAATCAGCCCCAGCATTTT
clone size: .; CDR3 length: 16; V gene: TRBV5-1; D gene: .; J gene: TRBJ2-1; CDR3 protein: CASNPLPRGSYNEQFF; CDR3 DNA: TGCGCCAGCAACCCGCTTCCTCGAGGATCCTACAATGAGCAGTTCTTC
clone size: few; CDR3 length: 17; V gene: TRBV19; D gene: TRBD1; J gene: TRBJ1-5; CDR3 protein: CASSIDPPGQGRQPQHF; CDR3 DNA: TGTGCCAGTAGTATAGATCCCCCGGGACAGGGACGACAGCCCCAGCATTTT
clone size: .; CDR3 length: 13; V gene: TRBV6-1; D gene: .; J gene: TRBJ1-4; CDR3 protein: CASSEVLEGRLFF; CDR3 DNA: TGTGCCAGCAGTGAAGTCTTGGAGGGTCGGCTGTTTTTT
clone size: many; CDR3 length: 14; V gene: TRBV28; D gene: TRBD1; J gene: TRBJ1-1; CDR3 protein: CASSLLTGDLEAFF; CDR3 DNA: TGTGCCAGCAGTTTGCTTACAGGGGATCTTGAAGCTTTCTTT
clone size: .; CDR3 length: 16; V gene: TRBV5-1; D gene: TRBD2; J gene: TRBJ2-7; CDR3 protein: CASRYTLAADTYEQYF; CDR3 DNA: TGCGCCAGCAGATATACCCTAGCGGCCGATACCTACGAGCAGTACTTC
clone size: .; CDR3 length: 15; V gene: TRBV7-9; D gene: TRBD2; J gene: TRBJ2-3; CDR3 protein: CASSLSTSGTDTQYF; CDR3 DNA: TGTGCCAGCAGCTTATCCACTAGCGGCACAGATACGCAGTATTTT
clone size: .; CDR3 length: 16; V gene: TRBV20-1; D gene: .; J gene: TRBJ1-1; CDR3 protein: CSARDWATGVNTGAFF; CDR3 DNA: TGCAGTGCTAGAGACTGGGCGACAGGAGTAAACACTGGAGCTTTCTTT
clone size: .; CDR3 length: 17; V gene: TRBV3-1; D gene: TRBD2; J gene: TRBJ2-1; CDR3 protein: CASSQARAGGSYNEQFF; CDR3 DNA: TGTGCCAGCAGCCAAGCGAGGGCGGGAGGCTCCTACAATGAGCAGTTCTTC